These 18 T cell receptor beta chains originate from one sample sequenced in a study of T cell responses to AZD1222 COVID-19 vaccine. The assay was immunoSEQ multiplex PCR, and TCRdb's table has in-frame clones only and misses some. The table includes under 200,000 clones, around 94% detected once. This specimen consisted of peripheral blood, obtained on day 0 of AZD1222 vaccination. The receptor set was obtained from an adult in good health.

CDR3 residues: CASRLNRGVYNTQYF. The CDR3 region has the DNA TGTGCCAGCAGACTAAACAGGGGGGTCTATAATACGCAGTATTTT. The V and J genes are TRBV28 and TRBJ2-3; 8 bases map to TRBD1. CDR1 and CDR2 (germline): MDHEN, SYDVKM. The CDR3 contains 15 residues. V was clipped by 6 bases and J by 7 bases; unmatched bases: 12.

The table lists this clone with a few counts. The genes are TRBV28 and TRBJ1-1, with TRBD1 matching over 9 bases. The ends lost 6 bases at V and 7 bases at J; junction bases unmatched: 9. Germline V gives CDR1 MDHEN, CDR2 SYDVKM. CDR3 length: 14 amino acids. The CDR3 protein is CASRPGQGIGEAFF. The CDR3 DNA is TGTGCCAGCAGACCGGGACAGGGAATTGGTGAAGCTTTCTTT.

The chain has TRBV5-1 and TRBJ2-3, with D unresolved. The CDR3 length is 12 residues. V was shortened by 5 bases and J by 2 bases, with 6 bases between the two germline ends. Germline CDR1 SGHRS, CDR2 YFSETQ. The CDR3 reads CASRYFTDTQYF. The DNA for the CDR3 is TGCGCCAGCAGGTATTTCACAGATACGCAGTATTTT.

This chain joins TRBV5-4 and TRBJ2-1, with a weak D call TRBD2 (6 bases). V lost 3 bases to trimming and J lost 9 bases, with 19 bases between them. Germline-derived CDR1 and CDR2 are SGHNT and YYREEE (reference sequence). The CDR3 spans 15 residues. The CDR3 nucleotides read TGTGCCAGCAGCTCCCTAGGGAGAGGGCGGGGTGAGCAGTTCTTC. Its translation: CASSSLGRGRGEQFF.

V gene TRBV3-1 (or the pseudogene TRBV3-2) combines with J gene TRBJ2-7, with D unresolved. The CDR3 spans 12 residues. V lost 5 bases and J lost 2, with 7 bases in between. CDR1 is LGHDT, CDR2 YNNKEL, per germline (reference sequence). CDR3 DNA sequence: TGTGCCAGCAGCGGTCGCGCCTACGAGCAGTACTTC. It translates to CASSGRAYEQYF.

The V call is TRBV30, the J call TRBJ1-2; D is perhaps TRBD1 (6 bases). Trimming took off 5 bases at V and 8 bases at J, with 18 bases between the two ends. This CDR3 contains 13 residues. Germline CDR1 is GTSNPN and CDR2 is SVGIG (reference sequence). CDR3 sequence: CAWLGGWVIGYTF. The CDR3, as DNA: TGTGCCTGGTTAGGGGGTTGGGTCATCGGCTACACCTTC.

The rearrangement joins TRBV29-1 to TRBJ1-2, with 8 bases fitting TRBD1. J was trimmed by 3 bases and V by 3 bases; bases with no gene match: 6. The CDR3 has 14 amino acids. Germline CDR1 and CDR2: SQVTM and ANQGSEA. This CDR3 reads CSVDPGTGYYGYTF. The CDR3, as DNA: TGCAGCGTTGACCCCGGGACAGGCTACTATGGCTACACCTTC. Drawing the rest from reference TRBV29-1 and TRBJ1-2, the complete variable domain is SAVISQKPSRDICQRGTSLTIQCQVDSQVTMMFWYRQQPGQSLTLIATANQGSEATYESGFVIDKFPISRPNLTFSTLTVSNMSPEDSSIYLCSVDPGTGYYGYTFGSGTRLTVV.

The genes are TRBV4-1 and TRBJ1-3, with unresolved D. The germline V and J ends were trimmed by 1 base and 0 bases, with 7 bases remaining between them. The CDR3 covers 15 residues. Germline-derived CDR1 and CDR2 are MGHRA and YSYEKL. Here the CDR3 reads CASSQGDLSGNTIYF. In nucleotides, the CDR3 is TGCGCCAGCAGCCAAGGCGACCTCTCTGGAAACACCATATATTTT.

The rearrangement joins TRBV13 to TRBJ1-4; 9 nucleotides align to TRBD1. Looked up from germline, CDR1 is PRHDT and CDR2 is FYEKMQ (reference sequence). This CDR3 comprises 16 residues. V shed 5 bases and J 8 bases; nucleotides not matched to a gene: 12. CDR3 DNA: TGTGCCAGCAGCGCCGGATCCGGGACAGGGCCGGAAAAACTGTTTTTT. It translates to CASSAGSGTGPEKLFF. Full variable domain (rest looked up from reference TRBV13 and TRBJ1-4): AAGVIQSPRHLIKEKRETATLKCYPIPRHDTVYWYQQGPGQDPQFLISFYEKMQSDKGSIPDRFSAQQFSDYHSELNMSSLELGDSALYFCASSAGSGTGPEKLFFGSGTQLSVL.

This clone showed up just once. The chain recombines TRBV10-2 with TRBJ1-4, with D tentatively TRBD1 (5 bases). Trimming shortened V by 4 bases and J by 4 bases, and 10 bases separated the two germline ends. This CDR3 region has 14 residues. Germline loops: CDR1 WSHSY, CDR2 SAAADI. The CDR3 spells CASSVTGSNEKLFF. CDR3 DNA: TGCGCCAGCAGTGTCACAGGTAGTAATGAAAAACTGTTTTTT.

The rearrangement joins TRBV5-1 to TRBJ1-1, with 7 nucleotides matching TRBD1. V was pared by 4 bases and J by 0 bases, with 6 bases of the junction left unmatched. Germline CDR1 and CDR2: SGHRS and YFSETQ. The CDR3 sequence is 15 residues long. CDR3 sequence: CASSRGTVLNTEAFF. In nucleotides, the CDR3 is TGCGCCAGCAGCAGAGGGACAGTCCTGAACACTGAAGCTTTCTTT.

The rearrangement links TRBV25-1 to TRBJ1-2; D not certain. The CDR3 is 14 amino acids. In germline, CDR1 is MGHDK, CDR2 SYGVNS. The V and J ends lost 3 bases and 4 bases respectively, with 12 bases between them. CDR3 in amino acids: CASSDSSQPYGYTF. Written as DNA, the CDR3 is TGTGCCAGCAGTGACTCGTCCCAGCCCTATGGCTACACCTTC.

The chain joins TRBV5-1 to TRBJ2-5; a possible D gene is TRBD2 (5 bases). V gave up 4 bases and J gave up 1 base, with 11 bases separating them. There are 14 residues in the CDR3. Germline lookup yields CDR1 SGHRS and CDR2 YFSETQ. CDR3 region: CASSHRGLQETQYF. The CDR3 DNA follows: TGCGCCAGCAGCCACCGGGGTCTCCAAGAGACCCAGTACTTC.

A remark on this clone: Within the sample, other DNA sequences also encode this same CDR3. This chain links TRBV12-5 with TRBJ1-5, with 7 bases that match TRBD1. Trimming removed 3 bases from V and 2 bases from J; junction bases left unmatched: 4. The CDR3 totals 15 residues. Germline assignment: CDR1 LGHNT and CDR2 FRNRAP. The CDR3 spells CASGLGGGGNQPQHF. The CDR3 region has the DNA TGTGCTAGTGGTTTAGGGGGCGGGGGCAATCAGCCCCAGCATTTT.

The DNA for the CDR3 is TGTGCCAGCAGCTCAGCAGGACTACCTGGTCCCGGGGAGCTGTTTTTT. Translation gives CASSSAGLPGPGELFF. This chain joins TRBV7-9 and TRBJ2-2; perhaps TRBD2 as D (6 bases). The CDR3 has 16 residues. V gave up 4 bases and J gave up 6 bases, with 18 bases separating them. CDR1 and CDR2 (germline): SEHNR, FQNEAQ (reference sequence).

This clone showed up just once. The chain couples TRBV2 to TRBJ1-5; D uncertain. The CDR3 extends over 14 amino acids. V was clipped by 2 bases and J by 8 bases, with 13 bases between them. Germline values: CDR1 SNHLY, CDR2 FYNNEI. The CDR3 sequence: CASSENNNVKPQHF. In DNA, the CDR3 is TGTGCCAGCAGTGAAAATAACAATGTAAAGCCCCAGCATTTT. Together with reference TRBV2 and TRBJ1-5, the CDR3 gives the full variable domain: EPEVTQTPSHQVTQMGQEVILRCVPISNHLYFYWYRQILGQKVEFLVSFYNNEISEKSEIFDDQFSVERPDGSNFTLKIRSTKLEDSAMYFCASSENNNVKPQHFGDGTRLSIL.

The chain carries TRBV5-1 and TRBJ1-2; weak D call: TRBD1 (6 bases). Trimming left V 3 bases short and J 6 bases short, with 18 bases between. This CDR3 is built from 15 residues. Per germline, CDR1 SGHRS and CDR2 YFSETQ. CDR3 region: CASSWEVEGVDGYTF. Here the CDR3 DNA reads TGCGCCAGCAGCTGGGAGGTCGAGGGGGTAGATGGCTACACCTTC.

The CDR3 coding sequence is TGTGCCAGCTCACCAGGTGGTGAAAAACTGTTTTTT. Its protein is CASSPGGEKLFF. The gene calls are TRBV18 and TRBJ1-4; D not certain. Germline V gives CDR1 KGHSH, CDR2 LQKENI. This CDR3 comprises 12 residues. Trimming stripped 2 bases from V and 7 bases from J, with 5 bases between.